This record looks at one TCR beta chain sequence and its context. These data belong to a study of blood T cell repertoires in COVID-19. The CDR3 contains 14 residues. Germline CDR1 reads LNHDA; CDR2 reads SQIVND (reference sequence). Trimming left V 6 bases short and J 6 bases short, with 14 bases between. Per the authors' pipeline: Researchers report that nucleated cell counts were estimated from reference gene primer amplification. Only in-frame clones appear in the TCRdb table, and some are missing; sequencing was by immunoSEQ multiplex PCR. From that table come the V and J calls and clone size; the DNA was used to work out D and trimming. The data hold about 80,000 clones, with 60% to 85% observed a single time.

The chain recombines TRBV19 with TRBJ2-2, with D perhaps matching TRBD1 (6 bases). Sequencing was done on a sample of peripheral blood. This clonotype was obtained from a human donor in a cohort sampled during active COVID-19. The CDR3 loop is CASRNQGMAGELFF. The CDR3 coding sequence is TGTGCCAGTAGGAATCAGGGGATGGCCGGGGAGCTGTTTTTT.